Listed below are T cell receptor beta chains from one sample, sequenced in a study of identical twins. TCRdb reprocessed the 5' RACE reads with MiXCR, giving one entry per CDR3 protein. The data contain approximately 630,000 distinct CDR3 sequences, about 7% of them singletons. Separately, the same data were catalogued under a study of yellow fever vaccine responses in identical twins.

The source material was PBMCs. These TCRs come from a woman in her late teens or twenties in good health. Both conserved end residues are trimmed from each CDR3. Rows may omit the clone size; those that give it use once, few, many or a size class.

cdr3_aa j_call v_call clone_size
ASSSTDRGRITGELF TRBJ2-2 TRBV28 .
ASSNPHQPQH TRBJ1-5 TRBV12-3/TRBV12-4 many
ASSFLGGVTEAF TRBJ1-1 TRBV28 .
ASKPASGSTDTQY TRBJ2-3 TRBV9 many
ASSEQGWNSPLH TRBJ1-6 TRBV2 many
ASSRDRGQETQY TRBJ2-5 TRBV16 many
ASSHTGNYGYT TRBJ1-2 TRBV4-1 many
ASTEDRDIPDTQY TRBJ2-3 TRBV28 .
ASSSPREMGKLF TRBJ1-4 TRBV28 .
ASSSGTPLNNEQF TRBJ2-1 TRBV5-1 few
ASSLEGSSNTGELF TRBJ2-2 TRBV5-1 many
ASAQGYEQY TRBJ2-7 TRBV12-3/TRBV12-4 many
ASSVVEASYNEQF TRBJ2-1 TRBV9 .
AISESGEEGNEKLF TRBJ1-4 TRBV10-3 many
ASSLTRGNTIY TRBJ1-3 TRBV5-1 many
ASSLCDRELQPQH TRBJ1-5 TRBV5-4 .
AITDRGTGYGYT TRBJ1-2 TRBV10-3 many
ASSYPSANTGELF TRBJ2-2 TRBV6-5 few